This T cell receptor (beta chain) was documented in a study of STAT5B mutations in CD4+ large granular lymphocyte leukemia. For the study at large: Healthy donors showed HLA-associated enrichment of the CDR3 'QG' motif. General study points: Patient CD4-sorted repertoires stayed more clonal than healthy ones after leukemic-clone removal. The CD4+ versus CD8+ T-LGLL clonality difference may reflect limited sample size.

Per the germline V gene, CDR1 is MNHNS and CDR2 is SASEGT. The CDR3 is 14 residues long. A note on this clone: Its matching antigen is unknown. The junction departs from germline at one end; a sequencing error may be responsible.

This was a survey-level run. Repertoires were generated with immunoSEQ multiplex PCR, while TCRdb's copy carries only in-frame clones and drops some. The table lists around 35,000 clones, 55% to 80% of them singletons. The rearrangement links TRBV6-1 to TRBJ2-7; 7 bases match TRBD2. The source material was CD4+ T cells from blood buffy coats. This clonotype originated in a human donor in good health. CDR3 DNA: TGTGCCACCAGTTCTGGGGGAGGGGTGGACGAGCAGTACTTC. Translation: CATSSGGGVDEQYF.